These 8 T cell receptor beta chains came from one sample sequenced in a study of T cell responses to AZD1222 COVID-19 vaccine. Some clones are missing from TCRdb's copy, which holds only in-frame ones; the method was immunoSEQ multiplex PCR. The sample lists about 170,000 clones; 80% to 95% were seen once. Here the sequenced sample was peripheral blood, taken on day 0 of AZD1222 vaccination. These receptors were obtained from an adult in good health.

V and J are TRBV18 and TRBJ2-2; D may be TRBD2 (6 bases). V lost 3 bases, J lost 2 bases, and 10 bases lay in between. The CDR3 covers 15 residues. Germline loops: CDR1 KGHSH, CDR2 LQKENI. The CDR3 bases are TGTGCCAGCTCACCGCTAGCGAAAAACACCGGGGAGCTGTTTTTT. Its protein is CASSPLAKNTGELFF.

The CDR3 DNA reads TGTGCCAGCAGCCCTCTGGATTATAGCAATCAGCCCCAGCATTTT. It is translated as CASSPLDYSNQPQHF. The chain employs TRBV7-2 and TRBJ1-5; D gene ambiguous. Trimming removed 5 bases from V and 0 bases from J, with 11 bases in between. The CDR3 totals 15 residues. From germline, CDR1 is SGHTA and CDR2 FQGNSA.

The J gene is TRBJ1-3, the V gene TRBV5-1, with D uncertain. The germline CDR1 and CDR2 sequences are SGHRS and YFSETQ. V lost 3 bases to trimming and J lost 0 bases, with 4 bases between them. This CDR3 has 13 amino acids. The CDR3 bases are TGCGCCAGCAGCTCATTCTCTGGAAACACCATATATTTT. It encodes CASSSFSGNTIYF.

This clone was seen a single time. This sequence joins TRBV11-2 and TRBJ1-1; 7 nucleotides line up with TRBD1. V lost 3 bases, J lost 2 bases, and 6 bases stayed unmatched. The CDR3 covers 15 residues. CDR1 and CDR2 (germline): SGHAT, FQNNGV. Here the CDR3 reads CASSFEQGTNTEAFF. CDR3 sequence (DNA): TGTGCCAGCAGCTTCGAACAGGGGACTAACACTGAAGCTTTCTTT.

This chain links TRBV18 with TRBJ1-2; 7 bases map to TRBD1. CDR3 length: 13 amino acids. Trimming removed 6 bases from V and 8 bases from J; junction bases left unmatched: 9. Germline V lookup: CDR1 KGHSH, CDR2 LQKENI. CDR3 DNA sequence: TGTGCCAGCTCCCCAGGACAGGAGGAAGGCTACACCTTC. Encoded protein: CASSPGQEEGYTF.

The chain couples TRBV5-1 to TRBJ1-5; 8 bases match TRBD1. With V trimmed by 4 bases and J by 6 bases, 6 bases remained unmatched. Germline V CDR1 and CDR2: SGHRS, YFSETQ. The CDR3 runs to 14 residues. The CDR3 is CASSLQGEGQPQHF. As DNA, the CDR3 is TGCGCCAGCAGCCTACAGGGGGAGGGTCAGCCCCAGCATTTT. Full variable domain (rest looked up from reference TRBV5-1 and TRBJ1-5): KAGVTQTPRYLIKTRGQQVTLSCSPISGHRSVSWYQQTPGQGLQFLFEYFSETQRNKGNFPGRFSGRQFSNSRSEMNVSTLELGDSALYLCASSLQGEGQPQHFGDGTRLSIL.

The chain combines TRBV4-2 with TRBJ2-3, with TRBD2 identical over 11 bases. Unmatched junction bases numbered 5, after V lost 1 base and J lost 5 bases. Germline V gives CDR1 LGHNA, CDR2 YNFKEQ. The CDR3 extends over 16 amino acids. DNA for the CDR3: TGTGCCAGCAGCCAAGCTAGCGGGGGGCCAGGAGATACGCAGTATTTT. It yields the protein CASSQASGGPGDTQYF.

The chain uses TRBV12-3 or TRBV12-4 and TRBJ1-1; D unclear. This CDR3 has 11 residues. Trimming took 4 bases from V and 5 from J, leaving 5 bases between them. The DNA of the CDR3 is TGTGCCAGCAGTTCGAGGACTGAAGCTTTCTTT. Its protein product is CASSSRTEAFF.